These 13 T cell receptor beta chains were all obtained from the same sample, sequenced in a study of T cell responses to AZD1222 COVID-19 vaccine. This table comes from immunoSEQ multiplex PCR, and its TCRdb copy is limited to in-frame clones, with some not included. The table lists around 140,000 clones, around nine tenths of them singletons. The source material was peripheral blood, sampled on day 0 of AZD1222 vaccination. The receptors were gathered from an adult in good health.

J is TRBJ1-3 and V is TRBV5-6; TRBD1 aligns across 9 bases. Germline values: CDR1 SGHDT, CDR2 YYEEEE. Germline trimming cut 2 bases from V and 8 bases from J; bases unmatched to any gene: 11. The CDR3 sequence is 16 residues long. The chain's CDR3 is CASSFPDRGTSHTIYF. The CDR3 DNA reads as TGTGCCAGCAGCTTCCCTGACAGGGGGACATCGCACACCATATATTTT.

The J gene is TRBJ2-5, the V gene TRBV18; TRBD1 agrees at 8 bases. CDR1 and CDR2 from the germline V gene are KGHSH and LQKENI. The V and J ends lost 7 bases and 1 base, in that order; junction bases with no gene match: 8. The CDR3 covers 15 residues. The CDR3 sequence is CASCGQGHSQETQYF. CDR3 nucleotide sequence: TGTGCCAGCTGCGGACAGGGCCATTCCCAAGAGACCCAGTACTTC.

The V gene is TRBV15, the J gene TRBJ1-4; TRBD1 is a possible D gene (5 bases). V lost 1 base and J lost 7, with 16 bases in between. This CDR3 region has 16 residues. The germline V gene encodes CDR1 LNHNV and CDR2 YYDKDF (reference sequence). The CDR3 loop reads CATSRGTAGRGEKLFF. The CDR3 region has the DNA TGTGCCACCAGCAGAGGAACAGCCGGTAGGGGTGAAAAACTGTTTTTT.

The chain joins TRBV2 to TRBJ1-4; the D gene is possibly TRBD1 (5 bases). The germline V and J ends were trimmed by 4 bases and 8 bases, with 14 bases remaining between them. This CDR3 has 14 amino acids. CDR1 and CDR2 from the germline V gene are SNHLY and FYNNEI. CDR3 region: CASSGGTPREKLFF. The CDR3, as DNA: TGTGCCAGCAGTGGGGGCACCCCGAGGGAAAAACTGTTTTTT.

The chain carries TRBV10-3 and TRBJ1-2; D not certain. V lost 10 bases, J lost 1 base, and 22 bases lay in between. The CDR3 is made up of 16 amino acids. The germline V gene has CDR1 ENHRY and CDR2 SYGVKD. The CDR3 is CATTLTTVVSNYGYTF. The CDR3 DNA reads TGTGCCACAACACTAACAACGGTAGTTAGTAACTATGGCTACACCTTC.

The chain combines TRBV6-1 with TRBJ1-3; 9 positions match TRBD1. Per the germline V gene, CDR1 is MNHNS and CDR2 is SASEGT. The CDR3 sequence is 20 residues long. After removal of 2 bases from V and 3 bases from J, the junction contained 17 bases not matched to a gene. CDR3 protein: CASSEIPWTGVSNGGNTIYF. Written as DNA, the CDR3 is TGTGCCAGCAGTGAAATCCCTTGGACAGGGGTCTCCAACGGTGGAAACACCATATATTTT.

This clone appeared a few times. The CDR3 loop is CASSLMGQGVGGQYF. As DNA, the CDR3 is TGCGCCAGCAGCTTGATGGGACAGGGGGTTGGCGGGCAGTACTTC. The V and J genes are TRBV5-1 and TRBJ2-7, with 11 bases that match TRBD1. The V gene end was trimmed by 1 base and the J gene end by 9 bases; junction bases not matched to a gene: 9. Germline V gene sequence: CDR1 SGHRS, CDR2 YFSETQ. The CDR3 is 15 residues long.

The chain couples TRBV2 to TRBJ1-2, with a weak D call TRBD1 (6 bases). The CDR3 runs to 13 residues. Between the trimmed V and J ends, which lost 5 bases and 8 bases, there was a span of 15 bases. The germline V gene encodes CDR1 SNHLY and CDR2 FYNNEI. DNA for the CDR3: TGTGCCAGCAGTCCCGAGGGGGTTGCAGGCTACACCTTC. It specifies CASSPEGVAGYTF.

The chain joins TRBV28 to TRBJ1-1; D not resolved. V gave up 6 bases and J gave up 3 bases, with 5 bases separating them. Per germline, CDR1 MDHEN and CDR2 SYDVKM. There are 11 residues in the CDR3. In nucleotides, the CDR3 is TGTGCCAGCAGAAGGTACACTGAAGCTTTCTTT. This translates into CASRRYTEAFF.

The DNA of the CDR3 is TGTGCCAGCAGCCGAATGGGACTAGCGGGACAGCAGTACTTC. It encodes CASSRMGLAGQQYF. This chain links TRBV7-9 with TRBJ2-7; TRBD2 aligns across 13 bases. The CDR3 runs 14 residues. Per the germline V gene, CDR1 is SEHNR and CDR2 is FQNEAQ (reference sequence). After removal of 5 bases from V and 8 bases from J, the junction contained 6 bases not matched to a gene.

The V call is TRBV3-1 (or the pseudogene TRBV3-2), the J call TRBJ2-3; a possible D gene is TRBD2 (5 bases). Trimming pared 1 base from V and 0 bases from J, leaving 8 bases between. Per the germline V gene, CDR1 is LGHDT and CDR2 is YNNKEL (reference sequence). The CDR3 extends over 15 amino acids. CDR3 sequence: CASSQVGSSTDTQYF. The CDR3 region has the DNA TGTGCCAGCAGCCAAGTTGGGAGTAGCACAGATACGCAGTATTTT.

The V call is TRBV9, the J call TRBJ2-3, with a tentative D call TRBD2 (6 bases). The CDR3 has 16 amino acids. V was clipped by 9 bases and J by 2 bases, with 22 bases between them. Germline-derived CDR1 and CDR2 are SGDLS and YYNGEE. CDR3 region: CATGTPLGRNTDTQYF. For the CDR3, the DNA is TGTGCCACCGGCACCCCCCTCGGGAGAAACACAGATACGCAGTATTTT.

This rearrangement joins TRBV9 to TRBJ2-1, with D maybe TRBD2 (5 bases). Trimming removed 1 base at V and 3 bases at J, with 14 bases between. Germline CDR1 SGDLS, CDR2 YYNGEE. This CDR3 comprises 16 residues. This CDR3 is CASSVLSEAVYNEQFF. The CDR3 DNA sequence: TGTGCCAGCAGCGTACTATCGGAGGCCGTCTACAATGAGCAGTTCTTC.